This T cell receptor beta chain was captured by sequencing in a study of beta chain features in type 1 diabetes. At the level of the study: Patients and healthy donors were similar in age, gender and cell yields.

The isolated RNA, all of it, was reverse transcribed, so expressed TCRB transcripts were what got sequenced. TCRdb's copy holds only in-frame clones and misses some; the assay was immunoSEQ multiplex PCR. Seen here are about 740,000 clones, around 15% observed once, and the top ten hold approximately 0.021%. About 120 mL of blood, on average, came from one heparinised draw per donor. Worth noting for this clone: Its matching antigen is unknown.

The CDR3 has 12 residues. Trimming shortened V by 7 bases and J by 4 bases, and 7 bases separated the two germline ends. Germline-derived CDR1 and CDR2 are MNHEY and SVGAGI. Study-wide points: Type 1 diabetes patients had fewer VDJ junction insertions and more deletions. For Type 1 diabetes patients, all four CD4+ subsets carried TCRB CDR3s that were moderately but significantly shorter.

The V call is TRBV6-5, the J call TRBJ2-2; D uncertain. The sample comprised naive CD4+ T cells from blood. This TCR came from a man younger than 35 with type 1 diabetes. The CDR3 nucleotides read TGTGCCAGCAAAAGGCCCACCGGGGAGCTGTTTTTT. It translates to CASKRPTGELFF.